Below are 28 T cell receptor beta chains sequenced from a single sample in a study of high-grade serous ovarian cancer treatment subgroups. Sequencing used immunoSEQ multiplex PCR; TCRdb keeps in-frame clones, though not all of them. The sample has 18,000 or so clones, 75% seen once. Tumor tissue was taken before any definitive surgery or chemotherapy was given. Input material: tumor tissue. The receptors stem from a human donor with high-grade serous ovarian cancer.

The chain has TRBV19 and TRBJ1-2; 7 nucleotides line up with TRBD1. The CDR3 has 15 residues. In germline, CDR1 is LNHDA, CDR2 SQIVND (reference sequence). With 3 bases clipped from V and 4 bases from J, the junction kept 8 bases outside the gene matches. The DNA of the CDR3 is TGTGCCAGTAGTATGCGGACAGGACCGGGCTATGGCTACACCTTC. This encodes CASSMRTGPGYGYTF.

This clone was seen a handful of times. The chain employs TRBV18 and TRBJ2-5, with D unclear. Trimming shortened V by 3 bases and J by 1 base, and 3 bases separated the two germline ends. CDR3 length: 12 amino acids. Per the germline V gene, CDR1 is KGHSH and CDR2 is LQKENI. The CDR3 region has the DNA TGTGCCAGCTCACCCAGCCAAGAGACCCAGTACTTC. This gives the protein CASSPSQETQYF.

In its sample, this clone was seen once. The chain recombines TRBV25-1 with TRBJ2-7; perhaps D is TRBD1 or TRBD2 (5 bases each). Germline V gene lookup returns CDR1 MGHDK and CDR2 SYGVNS. V gave up 5 bases and J gave up 0 bases, with 11 bases separating them. The CDR3 covers 14 residues. The CDR3 region is CASSLWDPSYEQYF. As DNA, the CDR3 is TGTGCCAGCAGTCTGTGGGACCCCTCCTACGAGCAGTACTTC.

The rearrangement links TRBV5-1 to TRBJ1-4; D possibly corresponds to TRBD1 (6 bases). Trimming removed 4 bases at V and 6 bases at J, with 13 bases between. The CDR3 contains 14 residues. Germline CDR1 and CDR2: SGHRS and YFSETQ. As DNA, the CDR3 is TGCGCCAGCAGCCCCGGGGGCCCAGATGAAAAACTGTTTTTT. Translation gives CASSPGGPDEKLFF. The full variable domain, completed using reference TRBV5-1 and TRBJ1-4, is KAGVTQTPRYLIKTRGQQVTLSCSPISGHRSVSWYQQTPGQGLQFLFEYFSETQRNKGNFPGRFSGRQFSNSRSEMNVSTLELGDSALYLCASSPGGPDEKLFFGSGTQLSVL.

This clone was picked up a small number of times. The chain combines TRBV18 with TRBJ1-2, with no clear D. Trimming pared 5 bases from V and 8 bases from J, leaving 21 bases between. The CDR3 runs to 15 residues. Per germline, CDR1 KGHSH and CDR2 LQKENI. CDR3 nucleotides: TGTGCCAGCTCAGCCACCCCGGCACTTACCCAAGGCTACACCTTC. Translated: CASSATPALTQGYTF.

Only a few counts were recorded for this clone. This chain links TRBV18 with TRBJ1-2; a possible D gene is TRBD1 (6 bases). V was pared by 1 base and J by 6 bases, with 9 bases between. CDR3 size: 13 residues. Germline CDR1 reads KGHSH; CDR2 reads LQKENI. The CDR3 here is CASSPRRGNGYTF. The CDR3 region has the DNA TGTGCCAGCTCACCACGGAGGGGGAATGGCTACACCTTC.

The chain recombines TRBV5-4 with TRBJ2-1; possible D gene TRBD1, 6 bases. CDR3 length: 15 residues. V was trimmed by 0 bases and J by 4 bases, leaving 11 bases between them. Germline V gene data show CDR1 as SGHNT and CDR2 as YYREEE (reference sequence). CDR3 coding DNA: TGTGCCAGCAGCTTGGACCTGGGGGCTTACAATGAGCAGTTCTTC. Translating it yields CASSLDLGAYNEQFF.

This chain links TRBV7-3 with TRBJ2-7, with TRBD2 identical over 7 bases. The CDR3 has 16 amino acids. The V and J ends lost 2 bases and 3 bases, in that order; junction bases with no gene match: 10. The germline V gene has CDR1 SGHTA and CDR2 FQGTGA. CDR3 residues: CASSLGVGGSFYEQYF. As DNA, the CDR3 is TGTGCCAGCAGCTTAGGGGTCGGCGGGAGCTTCTACGAGCAGTACTTC.

This chain links TRBV4-3 with TRBJ2-5; no firm D call. V lost 0 bases to trimming and J lost 5 bases, with 7 bases between them. This CDR3 spans 13 amino acids. CDR1 is LGHNA, CDR2 YSLEER, per germline. The CDR3 is CASSQEGWETQYF. Written as DNA, the CDR3 is TGCGCCAGCAGCCAAGAGGGCTGGGAGACCCAGTACTTC.

The rearrangement uses TRBV4-2 and TRBJ1-6; no clear D. The CDR3 is 18 amino acids. Between the trimmed V and J ends, which lost 0 bases and 0 bases, there was a span of 12 bases. Germline lookup yields CDR1 LGHNA and CDR2 YNFKEQ. The CDR3 coding sequence is TGTGCCAGCAGCCAAGATAGGGTCAGGAGCTCCTATAATTCACCCCTCCACTTT. Translation gives CASSQDRVRSSYNSPLHF.

The chain recombines TRBV5-6 with TRBJ1-6, with a tentative D call TRBD1 (5 bases). This CDR3 is built from 17 residues. Trimming cost V 5 bases and J 7 bases, with 22 bases left between them. Per germline, CDR1 SGHDT and CDR2 YYEEEE. In nucleotides, the CDR3 is TGTGCCAGCAGGCCATTCAGGGATCTTCTATGGAATTCACCCCTCCACTTT. As protein: CASRPFRDLLWNSPLHF. Full variable domain (outside the CDR3, taken from reference TRBV5-6 and TRBJ1-6): DAGVTQSPTHLIKTRGQQVTLRCSPKSGHDTVSWYQQALGQGPQFIFQYYEEEERQRGNFPDRFSGHQFPNYSSELNVNALLLGDSALYLCASRPFRDLLWNSPLHFGNGTRLTVT.

Here the CDR3 reads CASKSSASYEQYF. In nucleotides, the CDR3 is TGTGCCAGCAAAAGCAGCGCTTCCTACGAGCAGTACTTC. This rearrangement joins TRBV6-5 to TRBJ2-7; D remains ambiguous. CDR1 and CDR2 (germline): MNHEY, SVGAGI. The CDR3 loop spans 13 amino acids. Trimming shortened V by 7 bases and J by 1 base, and 11 bases separated the two germline ends.

This chain uses TRBV5-5 with TRBJ2-2, with D hard to call. Germline V gives CDR1 SGHKS, CDR2 YYEKEE (reference sequence). The CDR3 sequence is 16 residues long. V lost 0 bases and J 5 bases, leaving 14 bases between the germline ends. The CDR3 DNA reads TGTGCCAGCAGCTTGGGCCTTACCCAAAGGACCGGGGAGCTGTTTTTT. Translating gives CASSLGLTQRTGELFF.

The rearrangement links TRBV5-6 to TRBJ1-5, with TRBD1 identical over 8 bases. J gave up 4 bases and V 0 bases, and 6 bases lay outside the gene matches. Per the germline V gene, CDR1 is SGHDT and CDR2 is YYEEEE. This CDR3 comprises 16 residues. The CDR3 nucleotides are TGTGCCAGCAGCTTGGGCCTCAGGGGGCAAAATCAGCCCCAGCATTTT. This sequence encodes CASSLGLRGQNQPQHF.

The genes are TRBV7-9 and TRBJ1-6; D not resolved. CDR3 length: 12 residues. V was trimmed by 3 bases and J by 13 bases, leaving 10 bases between them. CDR1 SEHNR and CDR2 FQNEAQ come from the germline V gene (reference sequence). This CDR3 is CASSLTPDPLHF. The CDR3 nucleotides read TGTGCCAGCAGCTTGACTCCGGACCCCCTCCACTTT.

This chain uses TRBV4-3 with TRBJ2-1; 11 positions agree with TRBD1. CDR3 length: 16 amino acids. Germline values: CDR1 LGHNA, CDR2 YSLEER. J gave up 2 bases and V 0 bases, and 0 bases lay outside the gene matches. The DNA for the CDR3 is TGCGCCAGCAGCCAAGAGGGACAGGGGGCCTACAATGAGCAGTTCTTC. Translation gives CASSQEGQGAYNEQFF.

The chain carries TRBV6-1 and TRBJ2-7; maybe TRBD1 (5 bases). V lost 8 bases to trimming and J lost 0 bases, with 11 bases between them. Germline CDR1 MNHNS, CDR2 SASEGT. The CDR3 is 13 amino acids. CDR3 residues: CASQGSTSYEQYF. The CDR3 DNA is TGTGCCAGCCAGGGTTCTACCTCCTACGAGCAGTACTTC.

The gene calls are TRBV14 and TRBJ1-4; no clear D. V was cut by 3 bases and J by 7 bases, with 9 bases left in between. Germline V gives CDR1 SGHDN, CDR2 FVKESK. This CDR3 is built from 13 residues. The chain's CDR3 is CASSQRAGEKLFF. In DNA form, the CDR3 reads TGTGCCAGCAGCCAGCGGGCGGGTGAAAAACTGTTTTTT.

The rearrangement joins TRBV4-2 to TRBJ2-5; 7 bases match TRBD1. This CDR3 has 15 amino acids. Trimming cost V 3 bases and J 5 bases; bases outside gene matches: 9. Germline V lookup: CDR1 LGHNA, CDR2 YNFKEQ. This CDR3 is CASSQATGTAETQYF. The CDR3 nucleotides read TGTGCCAGCAGCCAGGCGACAGGGACGGCTGAGACCCAGTACTTC.

This chain uses TRBV5-1 with TRBJ2-7; perhaps TRBD1 as D (5 bases). This CDR3 has 14 amino acids. Trimming shortened V by 5 bases and J by 2 bases, and 14 bases separated the two germline ends. Germline V gene data show CDR1 as SGHRS and CDR2 as YFSETQ. The CDR3 DNA reads TGCGCCAGCAGAGAGAGGACAACTACCTACGAGCAGTACTTC. Its translation is CASRERTTTYEQYF. Based on the CDR3 plus reference TRBV5-1 and TRBJ2-7, the full variable domain is KAGVTQTPRYLIKTRGQQVTLSCSPISGHRSVSWYQQTPGQGLQFLFEYFSETQRNKGNFPGRFSGRQFSNSRSEMNVSTLELGDSALYLCASRERTTTYEQYFGPGTRLTVT.

V is TRBV7-6 and J is TRBJ1-2, with D tentatively TRBD1 (6 bases). V lost 0 bases to trimming and J lost 4 bases, with 15 bases between them. Germline values: CDR1 SGHVS, CDR2 FNYEAQ. The CDR3 length is 16 residues. CDR3 in amino acids: CASSLAAGALVYGYTF. The CDR3 DNA follows: TGTGCCAGCAGCTTAGCTGCAGGGGCCCTCGTCTATGGCTACACCTTC.

The J gene is TRBJ1-4, the V gene TRBV19, with a possible D match to TRBD1 (5 bases). Germline-derived CDR1 and CDR2 are LNHDA and SQIVND (reference sequence). The CDR3 loop spans 16 amino acids. Trimming removed 3 bases from V and 4 bases from J, with 15 bases in between. CDR3 sequence reads: CASSIGRGSGNEKLFF. The CDR3 nucleotides are TGTGCCAGTAGTATCGGTCGGGGCTCTGGTAATGAAAAACTGTTTTTT.

A note on this clone: Germline and junction disagree at one end, which may indicate a read error. V gene TRBV2 combines with J gene TRBJ2-7; no clear D. The germline V gene has CDR1 SNHLY and CDR2 FYNNEI. This CDR3 has 14 amino acids. This CDR3 is CASTEGGRFMKQYF. The DNA of the CDR3 is TGTGCCAGCACTGAAGGTGGCCGGTTCATGAAGCAGTACTTC.

The chain uses TRBV5-1 and TRBJ1-1; 7 positions agree with TRBD1. The CDR3 covers 13 residues. Germline CDR1 and CDR2: SGHRS and YFSETQ. J lost 6 bases, V lost 5 bases, and 7 bases had no gene match. In DNA, the CDR3 is TGCGCCAGCAGTCCGGGACAGATCGCTGAAGCTTTCTTT. Encoded protein: CASSPGQIAEAFF.

The chain recombines TRBV7-3 with TRBJ2-2, with TRBD2 matching over 13 bases. J was trimmed by 5 bases and V by 5 bases; bases with no gene match: 11. Germline lookup yields CDR1 SGHTA and CDR2 FQGTGA. CDR3 length equals 18 residues. The CDR3 sequence is CASSLSTSGRFRTGELFF. DNA for the CDR3: TGTGCCAGCAGCCTCTCGACTAGCGGGAGGTTTCGGACCGGGGAGCTGTTTTTT.

V is TRBV19 and J is TRBJ2-1; TRBD2 agrees at 9 bases. There are 16 residues in the CDR3. In germline, CDR1 is LNHDA, CDR2 SQIVND (reference sequence). V shed 5 bases and J 1 base; nucleotides not matched to a gene: 6. CDR3 DNA: TGTGCCAGTAGTGGCCTGACTAGCGGTTCCTACAATGAGCAGTTCTTC. Its translation: CASSGLTSGSYNEQFF.

The chain carries TRBV4-2 and TRBJ2-7; possible D gene TRBD2, 6 bases. Between the trimmed V and J ends, which lost 1 base and 7 bases, there was a span of 17 bases. CDR1 and CDR2 from the germline V gene are LGHNA and YNFKEQ. The length of the CDR3 is 15 residues. For the CDR3, the DNA is TGTGCCAGCAGCCAAGCTAAATCTAGCGCGGGAGAGCAGTACTTC. Its protein product is CASSQAKSSAGEQYF.

This clone was seen just once. This sequence joins TRBV27 and TRBJ1-4; D is undetermined. The CDR3 has 17 amino acids. The V and J ends lost 6 bases and 0 bases respectively, with 17 bases between them. The germline V gene encodes CDR1 MNHEY and CDR2 SMNVEV (reference sequence). Here the CDR3 reads CASRPTRGRSTNEKLFF. The CDR3 DNA reads as TGTGCCAGCAGACCTACTCGGGGTCGCTCAACTAATGAAAAACTGTTTTTT.